The present entry profiles one TCR beta chain with its context. What it binds is unknown. The data derive from a study of vaccination effects on CD4 cells after COVID-19. The germline V gene has CDR1 SGHRS and CDR2 YFSETQ. The CDR3 sequence is 14 residues long. The trim removed 5 bases at V and 2 bases at J, leaving 4 bases unmatched. Assay used: immunoSEQ multiplex PCR; TCRdb lists only in-frame clones, some missing. Among tens of thousands of clones listed, over 65% were seen once. The culture ran for about eleven days before CD4+ T cells were isolated. Two doses of either BNT162b2 or mRNA-1273 were given to each participant.

Sequences were derived from CD4+ T cells from PBMCs cultured without peptide, sampled after COVID-19 vaccination. This TCR was sampled from a human donor who received a COVID-19 vaccine. The V gene is TRBV5-1, the J gene TRBJ2-3; 8 bases align to TRBD1. The CDR3 DNA is TGCGCCAGCAGATCACAGGGGGTCACAGATACGCAGTATTTT. Translating gives CASRSQGVTDTQYF.